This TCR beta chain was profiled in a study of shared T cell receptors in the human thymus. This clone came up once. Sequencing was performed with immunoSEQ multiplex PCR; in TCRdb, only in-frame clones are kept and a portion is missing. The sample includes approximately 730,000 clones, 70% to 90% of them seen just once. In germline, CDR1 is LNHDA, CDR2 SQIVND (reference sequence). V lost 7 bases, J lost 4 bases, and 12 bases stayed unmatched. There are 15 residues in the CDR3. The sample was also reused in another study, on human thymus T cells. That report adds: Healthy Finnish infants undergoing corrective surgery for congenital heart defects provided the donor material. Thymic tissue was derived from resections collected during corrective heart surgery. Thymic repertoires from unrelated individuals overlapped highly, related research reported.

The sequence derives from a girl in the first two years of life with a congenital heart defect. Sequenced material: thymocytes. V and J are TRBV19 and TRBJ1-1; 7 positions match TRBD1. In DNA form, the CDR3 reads TGTGCCAGTACCCTGATGAGGGGGCGAGTCACTGAAGCTTTCTTT. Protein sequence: CASTLMRGRVTEAFF.